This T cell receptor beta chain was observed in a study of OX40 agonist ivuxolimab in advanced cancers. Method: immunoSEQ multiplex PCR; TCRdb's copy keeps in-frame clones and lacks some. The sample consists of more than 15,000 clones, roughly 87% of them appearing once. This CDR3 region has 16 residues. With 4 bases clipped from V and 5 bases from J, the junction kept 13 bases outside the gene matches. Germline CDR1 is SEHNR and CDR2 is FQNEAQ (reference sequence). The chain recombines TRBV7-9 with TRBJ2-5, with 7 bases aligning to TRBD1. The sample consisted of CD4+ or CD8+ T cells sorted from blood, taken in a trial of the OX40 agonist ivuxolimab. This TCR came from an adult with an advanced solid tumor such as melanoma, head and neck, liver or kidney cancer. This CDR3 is CASSSGTEGTLETQYF. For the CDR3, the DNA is TGTGCCAGCAGCTCCGGGACAGAGGGTACCCTGGAGACCCAGTACTTC.